The 28 T cell receptor beta chains below were found in one sample sequenced in a study of cytomegalovirus exposure and HLA in healthy donors. Researchers ran the PCR with 60 Vbeta and 13 Jbeta primers. The table came from immunoSEQ multiplex PCR; TCRdb's copy has only in-frame clones and leaves some out. The sample yields about 160,000 clones, about 71% seen once. Sequencing input: PBMCs. These receptors were obtained from a woman aged 40 to 55 in good health and CMV-seropositive.

This chain connects TRBV28 to TRBJ2-7; D remains ambiguous. This CDR3 is 13 amino acids long. Between the trimmed V and J ends, which lost 6 bases and 4 bases, there was a span of 13 bases. The germline gives CDR1 MDHEN, CDR2 SYDVKM. The chain's CDR3 is CASRERSPYEQYF. CDR3 coding DNA: TGTGCCAGCAGGGAGCGATCGCCGTACGAGCAGTACTTC.

This clone was seen just once. The chain links TRBV14 to TRBJ1-2; 7 bases line up with TRBD1. The CDR3 loop spans 13 amino acids. The germline V gene encodes CDR1 SGHDN and CDR2 FVKESK. The trim removed 4 bases at V and 7 bases at J, leaving 6 bases unmatched. The CDR3: CASSPAGGIGYTF. The CDR3 bases are TGTGCCAGCAGCCCCGCAGGGGGTATTGGCTACACCTTC.

The chain combines TRBV6-6 with TRBJ2-6; 7 nucleotides match TRBD2. The CDR3 has 16 amino acids. Germline lookup yields CDR1 MNHNY and CDR2 SVGAGI (reference sequence). With 0 bases clipped from V and 2 bases from J, the junction kept 1 base outside the gene matches. This CDR3 reads CASSYSGGAGANVLTF. CDR3 DNA sequence: TGTGCCAGCAGTTACTCGGGAGGGGCTGGGGCCAACGTCCTGACTTTC.

The chain links TRBV7-2 to TRBJ1-1, with a tentative D call TRBD1 (5 bases). Trimming stripped 6 bases from V and 5 bases from J, with 13 bases between. Germline V gene sequence: CDR1 SGHTA, CDR2 FQGNSA. The CDR3 runs 13 residues. For the CDR3, the DNA is TGTGCCAGCAGTGTCCGACAGTCAACTGAAGCTTTCTTT. It translates to CASSVRQSTEAFF.

The sample holds one count of this clone. The V and J genes are TRBV5-1 and TRBJ2-5, with D possibly matching TRBD2 (5 bases). The V end lost 2 bases, the J end lost 5 bases, and 16 bases lay between the germline ends. Germline V gene data show CDR1 as SGHRS and CDR2 as YFSETQ. There are 15 residues in the CDR3. CDR3 nucleotide sequence: TGCGCCAGCAGCTTCGGTGCGGGTGTTTTGGAGACCCAGTACTTC. It encodes CASSFGAGVLETQYF.

V and J are TRBV7-2 and TRBJ2-1, with a tentative D call TRBD2 (6 bases). Trimming took 1 base from V and 7 from J, leaving 8 bases between them. The CDR3 length is 13 residues. Per the germline V gene, CDR1 is SGHTA and CDR2 is FQGNSA. CDR3 nucleotide sequence: TGTGCCAGCAGCTTAGGACTAGTAAATGAGCAGTTCTTC. Encoded protein: CASSLGLVNEQFF. Filled out from reference TRBV7-2 and TRBJ2-1, the complete variable domain reads GAGVSQSPSNKVTEKGKDVELRCDPISGHTALYWYRQSLGQGLEFLIYFQGNSAPDKSGLPSDRFSAERTGGSVSTLTIQRTQQEDSAVYLCASSLGLVNEQFFGPGTRLTVL.

The V call is TRBV6-5, the J call TRBJ2-7, with D possibly matching TRBD2 (5 bases). CDR3 size: 15 residues. V lost 7 bases and J lost 4, with 20 bases in between. The V gene's germline CDR1 is MNHEY and CDR2 SVGAGI. CDR3 coding DNA: TGTGCCAGCACTCCGACGTACTGGGAGATGTACGAGCAGTACTTC. It encodes CASTPTYWEMYEQYF.

This clone was detected a few times. The chain combines TRBV9 with TRBJ1-1; D may be TRBD1 (5 bases). Trimming shortened V by 4 bases and J by 1 base, and 8 bases separated the two germline ends. The CDR3 consists of 13 residues. In germline, CDR1 is SGDLS, CDR2 YYNGEE. For the CDR3, the DNA is TGTGCCAGCAGCAGAGACAGGAACACTGAAGCTTTCTTT. Translation gives CASSRDRNTEAFF.

The chain joins TRBV7-8 to TRBJ1-1; 9 bases align to TRBD1. Germline loops: CDR1 SGHVS, CDR2 FQNEAQ. This CDR3 is built from 15 residues. The V and J ends lost 0 bases and 3 bases, in that order; junction bases with no gene match: 2. CDR3 in amino acids: CASSLARDRDTEAFF. CDR3 nucleotide sequence: TGTGCCAGCAGCTTAGCCCGGGACAGGGACACTGAAGCTTTCTTT.

V and J are TRBV16 and TRBJ2-7; TRBD1 matches 8 bases. The CDR3 contains 15 residues. In germline, CDR1 is KGHSY, CDR2 FQNENV. V dropped 5 bases and J dropped 3; count of bases not matched to a gene: 9. The CDR3 protein is CASSFRQGLFYEQYF. CDR3 DNA: TGTGCCAGCAGCTTTCGACAGGGGTTATTCTACGAGCAGTACTTC.

The CDR3 protein is CASNRDPATNYGYTF. CDR3 nucleotide sequence: TGTGCCAGCAACAGGGACCCCGCGACTAACTATGGCTACACCTTC. The genes are TRBV7-2 and TRBJ1-2; a weak D match, TRBD1 (6 bases). The CDR3 runs 15 residues. Germline CDR1 reads SGHTA; CDR2 reads FQGNSA. With 7 bases removed from V and 0 bases from J, the gap between germline ends came to 15 bases. The full variable domain, with the rest looked up from reference TRBV7-2 and TRBJ1-2, is GAGVSQSPSNKVTEKGKDVELRCDPISGHTALYWYRQSLGQGLEFLIYFQGNSAPDKSGLPSDRFSAERTGGSVSTLTIQRTQQEDSAVYLCASNRDPATNYGYTFGSGTRLTVV.

The rearrangement joins TRBV28 to TRBJ1-5; the match to TRBD1 covers 8 bases. The CDR3 has 16 amino acids. The trim removed 8 bases at V and 3 bases at J, leaving 12 bases unmatched. Germline CDR1 reads MDHEN; CDR2 reads SYDVKM. DNA for the CDR3: TGTGCCAGCTCTAAATCCGGGACAGGTCCCAATCAGCCCCAGCATTTT. This gives the protein CASSKSGTGPNQPQHF.

The genes are TRBV6-6 and TRBJ1-2; D call uncertain. The CDR3 contains 15 residues. V was pared by 0 bases and J by 4 bases, with 12 bases between. The germline CDR1 and CDR2 sequences are MNHNY and SVGAGI (reference sequence). The CDR3 DNA reads as TGTGCCAGCAGTTACTCGGGCAGGATTGCCTATGGCTACACCTTC. Its protein is CASSYSGRIAYGYTF.

The rearrangement uses TRBV5-6 and TRBJ1-2; D is unresolved. This CDR3 region has 15 residues. Germline CDR1 reads SGHDT; CDR2 reads YYEEEE. V was shortened by 7 bases and J by 6 bases, with 22 bases between the two germline ends. Here the CDR3 DNA reads TGTGCCAGCCTGGGTACAGTTGAAGACCCCAATGGCTACACCTTC. Its protein is CASLGTVEDPNGYTF. The whole variable domain, remainder taken from reference TRBV5-6 and TRBJ1-2, is DAGVTQSPTHLIKTRGQQVTLRCSPKSGHDTVSWYQQALGQGPQFIFQYYEEEERQRGNFPDRFSGHQFPNYSSELNVNALLLGDSALYLCASLGTVEDPNGYTFGSGTRLTVV.

The J gene is TRBJ1-1, the V gene TRBV7-2; tentatively, D is TRBD1 (5 bases). Trimming removed 4 bases from V and 5 bases from J, with 11 bases in between. Germline V CDR1 and CDR2: SGHTA, FQGNSA. The CDR3 consists of 13 residues. The DNA of the CDR3 is TGTGCCAGCAGCTCTCAGGGAGGGACTGAAGCTTTCTTT. The encoded protein is CASSSQGGTEAFF.

The V gene is TRBV28, the J gene TRBJ1-1; 7 bases match TRBD1. Per the germline V gene, CDR1 is MDHEN and CDR2 is SYDVKM. This CDR3 contains 16 residues. V lost 5 bases and J lost 0; bases outside the gene matches: 9. As DNA, the CDR3 is TGTGCCAGCAGTCCATCAGGAAGGGGGCTGAACACTGAAGCTTTCTTT. Protein product: CASSPSGRGLNTEAFF. Together with reference TRBV28 and TRBJ1-1, the CDR3 gives the full variable domain: DVKVTQSSRYLVKRTGEKVFLECVQDMDHENMFWYRQDPGLGLRLIYFSYDVKMKEKGDIPEGYSVSREKKERFSLILESASTNQTSMYLCASSPSGRGLNTEAFFGQGTRLTVV.

The CDR3 nucleotides read TGTGCCAGCAGTCAAAAGATAAACAGGGACTCACCCCTCCACTTT. Its translation: CASSQKINRDSPLHF. This chain uses TRBV6-5 with TRBJ1-6; possibly TRBD1 for D (6 bases). Germline V gene lookup returns CDR1 MNHEY and CDR2 SVGAGI. Trimming pared 5 bases from V and 10 bases from J, leaving 18 bases between. This CDR3 is 15 amino acids long.

This chain uses TRBV2 with TRBJ2-1, with D perhaps matching TRBD2 (5 bases). The CDR3 spans 14 residues. Between the trimmed V and J ends, which lost 1 base and 12 bases, there was a span of 16 bases. Per germline, CDR1 SNHLY and CDR2 FYNNEI. The DNA for the CDR3 is TGTGCCAGCAGTGAAGGAATTAGCGCTAATTGGCAGTTCTTC. Its protein is CASSEGISANWQFF. The full variable domain, in which reference TRBV2 and TRBJ2-1 provide the parts outside the CDR3, is EPEVTQTPSHQVTQMGQEVILRCVPISNHLYFYWYRQILGQKVEFLVSFYNNEISEKSEIFDDQFSVERPDGSNFTLKIRSTKLEDSAMYFCASSEGISANWQFFGPGTRLTVL.

The chain links TRBV5-1 to TRBJ2-5; 8 bases line up with TRBD2. Trimming cost V 4 bases and J 2 bases; bases outside gene matches: 10. From germline, CDR1 is SGHRS and CDR2 YFSETQ. CDR3 length: 16 residues. CDR3 in amino acids: CASSRGQTSGQETQYF. CDR3 bases: TGCGCCAGCAGCCGAGGTCAAACTAGCGGACAAGAGACCCAGTACTTC.

The V gene is TRBV27, the J gene TRBJ1-2; D not resolved. Germline V CDR1 and CDR2: MNHEY, SMNVEV (reference sequence). With 0 bases removed from V and 8 bases from J, the gap between germline ends came to 19 bases. This CDR3 contains 16 residues. The CDR3 is CASSLSQSGVRRGYTF. In DNA, the CDR3 is TGTGCCAGCAGTTTATCCCAGTCGGGAGTTCGACGGGGCTACACCTTC.

This clone came up a few times. The genes are TRBV7-8 and TRBJ2-7, with a possible D match to TRBD1 (5 bases). The length of the CDR3 is 14 residues. The V end was cut by 5 bases, the J end by 3 bases, with 14 bases between. The V gene's germline CDR1 is SGHVS and CDR2 FQNEAQ. This chain's CDR3 is CASSPARTLYEQYF. In DNA form, the CDR3 reads TGTGCCAGCAGCCCCGCCCGGACACTCTACGAGCAGTACTTC.

This clone was detected only a few times. The CDR3 DNA reads as TGTGCCAGCAGCTTAAAGCGGCGGGTTGAGGAGACCCAGTACTTC. Translated: CASSLKRRVEETQYF. This chain connects TRBV7-9 to TRBJ2-5, with D perhaps TRBD2 (5 bases). V was pared by 2 bases and J by 5 bases, with 15 bases between. The CDR3 sequence is 15 residues long. Germline V gene sequence: CDR1 SEHNR, CDR2 FQNEAQ (reference sequence).

The genes are TRBV5-1 and TRBJ1-6; weak D call: TRBD1 (5 bases). The CDR3 loop spans 14 amino acids. Per germline, CDR1 SGHRS and CDR2 YFSETQ. Trimming removed 2 bases from V and 7 bases from J, with 10 bases in between. The CDR3 is CASSLGALNSPLHF. The CDR3 DNA reads TGCGCCAGCAGCTTAGGGGCCCTAAATTCACCCCTCCACTTT.

This clone came up a few times. The V and J genes are TRBV4-2 and TRBJ2-1; 7 nucleotides agree with TRBD2. The V and J ends lost 3 bases and 0 bases, in that order; junction bases with no gene match: 5. In germline, CDR1 is LGHNA, CDR2 YNFKEQ. The length of the CDR3 is 16 residues. The CDR3 spells CASSQGGENSYNEQFF. The DNA of the CDR3 is TGTGCCAGCAGCCAGGGGGGGGAGAACTCCTACAATGAGCAGTTCTTC.

The chain couples TRBV5-1 to TRBJ2-7; D perhaps matches TRBD2 (6 bases). Looked up from germline, CDR1 is SGHRS and CDR2 is YFSETQ. Trimming removed 5 bases from V and 7 bases from J, with 16 bases in between. This CDR3 spans 13 amino acids. The CDR3 sequence: CASRKAGGGEQYF. CDR3 DNA sequence: TGCGCCAGCAGAAAAGCCGGGGGTGGGGAGCAGTACTTC.

This chain links TRBV9 with TRBJ1-2; D might be TRBD1 (5 bases). Trimming took off 4 bases at V and 2 bases at J, with 9 bases between the two ends. The germline V gene encodes CDR1 SGDLS and CDR2 YYNGEE. The CDR3 spans 13 residues. DNA of the CDR3: TGTGCCAGCAGCACCGACAGCAACTATGGCTACACCTTC. Protein sequence: CASSTDSNYGYTF.

The V call is TRBV4-1, the J call TRBJ2-1; maybe TRBD2 (5 bases). The CDR3 totals 16 residues. Germline-derived CDR1 and CDR2 are MGHRA and YSYEKL. V lost 0 bases to trimming and J lost 4 bases, with 13 bases between them. As DNA, the CDR3 is TGCGCCAGCAGCCAAGAGTCAGCGGTCACTTACAATGAGCAGTTCTTC. The encoded protein is CASSQESAVTYNEQFF.

This clone was seen only a few times. The CDR3 sequence is CASSFGASHEQYF. For the CDR3, the DNA is TGTGCCAGCAGTTTTGGGGCGTCCCACGAGCAGTACTTC. V is TRBV28 and J is TRBJ2-7; D possibly corresponds to TRBD1 (5 bases). Deletions cut 3 bases from V and 5 bases from J, with 11 bases between. The V gene's germline CDR1 is MDHEN and CDR2 SYDVKM. The length of the CDR3 is 13 residues.